One and the same sample provided the 25 T cell receptor beta chains below, sequenced in a study of blood T cell repertoires in COVID-19. Using immunoSEQ multiplex PCR, the repertoire was profiled, and TCRdb retains in-frame clones only, with some absent. This table has 250,000 or so clones, about 88% appearing once. Sequencing input: peripheral blood. Receptor source: a woman aged 60-75 years with acute or convalescent COVID-19.

V and J are TRBV9 and TRBJ1-3, with 11 nucleotides matching TRBD1. V lost 4 bases, J lost 0 bases, and 6 bases stayed unmatched. The CDR3 length is 17 residues. Germline V lookup: CDR1 SGDLS, CDR2 YYNGEE. The CDR3 nucleotides read TGTGCCAGCAGCCCGGGACAGGGGGTCGACTCTGGAAACACCATATATTTT. Encoded protein: CASSPGQGVDSGNTIYF. The variable domain in full, with the rest retrieved from reference TRBV9 and TRBJ1-3, is DSGVTQTPKHLITATGQRVTLRCSPRSGDLSVYWYQQSLDQGLQFLIQYYNGEERAKGNILERFSAQQFPDLHSELNLSSLELGDSALYFCASSPGQGVDSGNTIYFGEGSWLTVV.

This rearrangement joins TRBV6-4 to TRBJ2-1; 14 nucleotides align to TRBD2. The V gene end was trimmed by 4 bases and the J gene end by 0 bases; junction bases not matched to a gene: 2. The CDR3 loop spans 17 amino acids. CDR1 and CDR2 (germline): MRHNA, SNTAGT. CDR3 loop: CASSAGTSGSSYNEQFF. CDR3 nucleotides: TGTGCCAGCAGTGCCGGGACTAGCGGGAGCTCCTACAATGAGCAGTTCTTC.

This rearrangement joins TRBV6-5 to TRBJ2-1; 14 nucleotides agree with TRBD2. CDR3 length: 15 amino acids. Germline CDR1 MNHEY, CDR2 SVGAGI. The ends lost 6 bases at V and 7 bases at J; junction bases unmatched: 5. Here the CDR3 reads CASSQGTSGRNEQFF. The CDR3 bases are TGTGCCAGCAGCCAAGGGACTAGCGGGAGAAATGAGCAGTTCTTC.

The chain has TRBV20-1 and TRBJ2-1; 7 nucleotides agree with TRBD2. The germline V gene encodes CDR1 DFQATT and CDR2 SNEGSKA (reference sequence). The CDR3 has 15 residues. After removal of 3 bases from V and 6 bases from J, the junction contained 11 bases not matched to a gene. CDR3 nucleotides: TGCAGTGCTAGTGCGCGGGAGAGCCATATCAATGAGCAGTTCTTC. It codes for CSASARESHINEQFF.

V gene TRBV21-1 combines with J gene TRBJ2-4; the table's D call, TRBD2, was not checked against the DNA. TRBV21-1 is labeled a pseudogene. CDR3 length: 13 residues. The CDR3 DNA is TGTGCCATTAGCGGGAGTTCCAAAAACATTCAGTACTTC. Translating gives CAISGSSKNIQYF.

The V call is TRBV2, the J call TRBJ2-7; TRBD1 might be the D (6 bases). Deletions cut 6 bases from V and 2 bases from J, with 11 bases between. Germline V gene sequence: CDR1 SNHLY, CDR2 FYNNEI. The CDR3 is 13 residues long. The CDR3 loop reads CASRGTGPYEQYF. Written as DNA, the CDR3 is TGTGCCAGCAGGGGAACAGGGCCCTACGAGCAGTACTTC.

V and J are TRBV18 and TRBJ2-3; no reliable D call. This CDR3 region has 12 residues. V lost 3 bases to trimming and J lost 6 bases, with 7 bases between them. CDR1 and CDR2 (germline): KGHSH, LQKENI. CDR3 region: CASSPPSDTQYF. The CDR3 nucleotides read TGTGCCAGCTCACCTCCCTCTGATACGCAGTATTTT.

The CDR3 nucleotides read TGTGCCAGCAGTTTTAGGGGTCCAAGCTCCTACGAGCAGTACTTC. Translated, it gives CASSFRGPSSYEQYF. The rearrangement joins TRBV28 to TRBJ2-7; tentative D call: TRBD1 (5 bases). This CDR3 has 15 amino acids. V was shortened by 3 bases and J by 0 bases, with 12 bases between the two germline ends. Germline-derived CDR1 and CDR2 are MDHEN and SYDVKM. Combining the CDR3 with reference TRBV28 and TRBJ2-7 gives the whole variable domain DVKVTQSSRYLVKRTGEKVFLECVQDMDHENMFWYRQDPGLGLRLIYFSYDVKMKEKGDIPEGYSVSREKKERFSLILESASTNQTSMYLCASSFRGPSSYEQYFGPGTRLTVT.

The chain recombines TRBV30 with TRBJ2-3, with 9 bases fitting TRBD2. Germline V gene lookup returns CDR1 GTSNPN and CDR2 SVGIG (reference sequence). The V and J ends lost 3 bases and 1 base, in that order; junction bases with no gene match: 2. The CDR3 loop spans 14 amino acids. Here the CDR3 DNA reads TGTGCCTGGAGAAGACTAGCGGGCACAGATACGCAGTATTTT. It encodes CAWRRLAGTDTQYF.

Remarks on this clone: A junction boundary mismatches the germline segment, possibly from a read error. The gene calls are TRBV11-2 and TRBJ2-7; D is undetermined. The CDR3 extends over 10 amino acids. Germline assignment: CDR1 SGHAT and CDR2 FQNNGV. CDR3 region: CASSQSTVHF. Here the CDR3 DNA reads TGTGCCAGCAGTCAGAGCACAGTGCACTTC.

The chain uses TRBV28 and TRBJ2-2; D remains ambiguous. V shed 8 bases and J shed 0 bases, with 7 bases lying between them. Germline-derived CDR1 and CDR2 are MDHEN and SYDVKM. This CDR3 spans 13 amino acids. CDR3 loop: CASHQTNTGELFF. Here the CDR3 DNA reads TGTGCCAGCCATCAGACGAACACCGGGGAGCTGTTTTTT.

The chain is built from TRBV29-1 and TRBJ1-1, with D possibly TRBD1 on 6 matching bases. The CDR3 has 13 amino acids. V shed 0 bases and J shed 6 bases, with 11 bases lying between them. CDR1 is SQVTM, CDR2 ANQGSEA, per germline. The CDR3 DNA is TGCAGCGTTGAAGATCGCACAGGGTCTGAAGCTTTCTTT. This sequence encodes CSVEDRTGSEAFF.

J is TRBJ1-6 and V is TRBV6-1; D not resolved. With 3 bases removed from V and 0 bases from J, the gap between germline ends came to 9 bases. The CDR3 consists of 16 residues. The germline CDR1 and CDR2 sequences are MNHNS and SASEGT. The CDR3 spells CASSDGFGSYNSPLHF. CDR3 in DNA: TGTGCCAGCAGTGACGGTTTCGGCTCCTATAATTCACCCCTCCACTTT.

V and J are TRBV5-4 and TRBJ2-3; 10 positions agree with TRBD2. Germline CDR1 is SGHNT and CDR2 is YYREEE (reference sequence). After removal of 5 bases from V and 2 bases from J, the junction contained 5 bases not matched to a gene. CDR3 length: 15 amino acids. The CDR3 is CASSVLAGNTDTQYF. In nucleotides, the CDR3 is TGTGCCAGCAGTGTACTAGCGGGGAACACAGATACGCAGTATTTT.

The chain uses TRBV4-2 and TRBJ2-1; TRBD2 matches 14 bases. The CDR3 is made up of 18 amino acids. J gave up 4 bases and V 4 bases, and 9 bases lay outside the gene matches. CDR1 and CDR2 (germline): LGHNA, YNFKEQ. CDR3: CASSPRTSGGLSYNEQFF. The CDR3 DNA follows: TGTGCCAGCAGCCCTCGGACTAGCGGGGGGCTGAGTTACAATGAGCAGTTCTTC.

The J gene is TRBJ2-1, the V gene TRBV11-1; 11 nucleotides agree with TRBD2. Germline V gene lookup returns CDR1 SGHAT and CDR2 FQDESV (reference sequence). V lost 4 bases and J lost 2; bases outside the gene matches: 4. This CDR3 comprises 16 residues. The CDR3 DNA is TGTGCCAGCAGCTCAAGTAGCGGGGGGGCCTACAATGAGCAGTTCTTC. Translating gives CASSSSSGGAYNEQFF.

The chain joins TRBV7-8 to TRBJ1-4; no clear D gene. This CDR3 spans 16 amino acids. Between the trimmed V and J ends, which lost 2 bases and 0 bases, there was a span of 10 bases. Germline loops: CDR1 SGHVS, CDR2 FQNEAQ. The DNA of the CDR3 is TGTGCCAGCAGCTTACGGACTTTCGCAACTAATGAAAAACTGTTTTTT. Its translation: CASSLRTFATNEKLFF.

The J gene is TRBJ2-7, the V gene TRBV27, with 7 bases fitting TRBD1. Germline V gene data show CDR1 as MNHEY and CDR2 as SMNVEV (reference sequence). This CDR3 spans 14 amino acids. After removal of 3 bases from V and 3 bases from J, the junction contained 5 bases not matched to a gene. CDR3 nucleotide sequence: TGTGCCAGCAGTTTCGACAGGGTTAACTACGAGCAGTACTTC. Amino acids: CASSFDRVNYEQYF.

The rearrangement joins TRBV6-6 to TRBJ1-1; TRBD1 is a possible D gene (6 bases). Germline V CDR1 and CDR2: MNHNY, SVGAGI (reference sequence). The CDR3 is made up of 13 amino acids. The germline V and J ends were trimmed by 2 bases and 5 bases, with 9 bases remaining between them. CDR3 residues: CASSYVQGTEAFF. The CDR3 bases are TGTGCCAGCAGTTACGTTCAGGGGACTGAAGCTTTCTTT.

V and J are TRBV19 and TRBJ2-2; 10 bases are a match to TRBD1. The CDR3 sequence is 14 residues long. The germline CDR1 and CDR2 sequences are LNHDA and SQIVND (reference sequence). After removal of 9 bases from V and 7 bases from J, the junction contained 8 bases not matched to a gene. CDR3 sequence reads: CASRTGGTGGELFF. In nucleotides, the CDR3 is TGTGCCAGCAGGACAGGGGGGACTGGCGGGGAGCTGTTTTTT.

The chain is built from TRBV18 and TRBJ1-6, with 10 bases aligning to TRBD1. The V and J ends lost 2 bases and 9 bases, in that order; junction bases with no gene match: 10. CDR3 size: 17 residues. The germline V gene has CDR1 KGHSH and CDR2 LQKENI. The chain's CDR3 is CASSPRRQGADVSPLHF. CDR3 nucleotides: TGTGCCAGCTCACCAAGGAGACAGGGGGCAGACGTTTCACCCCTCCACTTT.

Written as DNA, the CDR3 is TGTGCCTGGGAGAACAGGGGTTTCCAAGAGACCCAGTACTTC. Protein: CAWENRGFQETQYF. The genes are TRBV30 and TRBJ2-5; 7 nucleotides line up with TRBD1. Germline V CDR1 and CDR2: GTSNPN, SVGIG (reference sequence). This CDR3 contains 14 residues. The V gene end was trimmed by 5 bases and the J gene end by 1 base; junction bases not matched to a gene: 7.

The CDR3 sequence: CATSAKVGGDTEAFF. The CDR3 region has the DNA TGTGCCACCAGTGCCAAAGTAGGGGGAGACACTGAAGCTTTCTTT. The V gene is TRBV24-1, the J gene TRBJ1-1; perhaps TRBD1 as D (6 bases). The CDR3 covers 15 residues. Germline CDR1 is KGHDR and CDR2 is SFDVKD. The germline V and J ends were trimmed by 5 bases and 3 bases, with 15 bases remaining between them.

The V gene is TRBV15, the J gene TRBJ1-2; D remains ambiguous. V was clipped by 5 bases and J by 6 bases, with 16 bases between them. Germline loops: CDR1 LNHNV, CDR2 YYDKDF (reference sequence). The CDR3 is 14 residues long. The CDR3 spells CATSQGDGVHGYTF. The CDR3 DNA reads TGTGCCACCAGCCAAGGTGACGGAGTTCATGGCTACACCTTC. Full variable domain (remainder filled in from reference TRBV15 and TRBJ1-2): DAMVIQNPRYQVTQFGKPVTLSCSQTLNHNVMYWYQQKSSQAPKLLFHYYDKDFNNEADTPDNFQSRRPNTSFCFLDIRSPGLGDTAMYLCATSQGDGVHGYTFGSGTRLTVV.

A single count supports this clone. This chain connects TRBV5-1 to TRBJ2-1; D is unresolved. Germline V lookup: CDR1 SGHRS, CDR2 YFSETQ. V was clipped by 0 bases and J by 3 bases, with 10 bases between them. The CDR3 loop spans 15 amino acids. The CDR3 loop is CASSLVPGNYNEQFF. In nucleotides, the CDR3 is TGCGCCAGCAGCTTGGTGCCGGGTAACTACAATGAGCAGTTCTTC.